The table lists the clone carrying this T cell receptor beta chain with many counts. Germline V gives CDR1 MNHNS, CDR2 SASEGT. Between the trimmed V and J ends, which lost 2 bases and 0 bases, there was a span of 8 bases. The CDR3 spans 15 residues. Profiling of TCR beta VDJ combinations and CDR3 sequences used genomic DNA as template. One entry per CDR3 protein, called by TCRdb with MiXCR from the reads. The profile shows around 50,000 distinct CDR3 sequences, around 50% of them singletons. This sample is drawn from a study of CD8+CD57+ T cells in acquired aplastic anemia. Study information: When averaged, DNA from sorted CD4+ and CD8+ cells came to around 3.1 ug.

For sequencing, patients were chosen who had shown expansion of CD8+CD57+ cells by flow cytometry. The diagnosis in all patients was severe acquired aplastic anemia. Untreated patients provided the blood samples, with no therapy given before sampling. This receptor was obtained from a human donor with aplastic anemia. Sequenced: sorted CD4+, CD8+, or CD8+CD57+ T cells (not recorded which) from PBMCs. J is TRBJ1-3 and V is TRBV6-1; no reliable D call. CDR3: CASSEYPSSGNTIYF. In DNA form, the CDR3 reads TGTGCCAGCAGTGAATATCCCAGCTCTGGAAACACCATATATTTT.